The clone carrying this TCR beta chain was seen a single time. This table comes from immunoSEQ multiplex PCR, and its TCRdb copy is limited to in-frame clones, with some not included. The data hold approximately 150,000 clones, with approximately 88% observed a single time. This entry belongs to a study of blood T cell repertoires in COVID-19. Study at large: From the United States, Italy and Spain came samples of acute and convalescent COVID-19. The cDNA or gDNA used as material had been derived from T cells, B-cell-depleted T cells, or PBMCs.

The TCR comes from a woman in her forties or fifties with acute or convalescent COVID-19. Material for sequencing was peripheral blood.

CDR3 loop: CASSLTISGRPYEQYF. Here the CDR3 DNA reads TGCGCCAGCAGCTTGACGATCTCAGGTCGGCCCTACGAGCAGTACTTC. The chain employs TRBV5-1 and TRBJ2-7; D remains ambiguous. CDR3 size: 16 residues. The ends were cut back, 1 base at V and 2 bases at J, with 16 bases in the middle. The germline V gene has CDR1 SGHRS and CDR2 YFSETQ.